The 2 T cell receptor beta chains reported below all come from one sample, sequenced in a study of cytomegalovirus exposure and HLA in healthy donors. PCR used 60 Vbeta primers and 13 Jbeta primers. The method was immunoSEQ multiplex PCR; TCRdb's version includes in-frame clones alone and lacks a portion of them. The sample shows some 130,000 clones, 65% to 80% of them seen only once. The sequenced sample consisted of PBMCs. The receptors were sampled from a human donor in good health.

The chain carries TRBV27 and TRBJ2-3, with 9 nucleotides matching TRBD2. Germline values: CDR1 MNHEY, CDR2 SMNVEV (reference sequence). The CDR3 extends over 15 amino acids. V lost 3 bases, J lost 6 bases, and 7 bases stayed unmatched. CDR3 sequence (DNA): TGTGCCAGCAGTTTTCGCGGGAGGGGGCCGGATACGCAGTATTTT. This codes for CASSFRGRGPDTQYF.

The gene calls are TRBV9 and TRBJ2-3, with 12 bases fitting TRBD2. The CDR3 runs 16 residues. The trim removed 0 bases at V and 5 bases at J, leaving 4 bases unmatched. Germline V lookup: CDR1 SGDLS, CDR2 YYNGEE. CDR3 DNA: TGTGCCAGCAGCGTAGTTCCTAGCGGGAGGGAAGATACGCAGTATTTT. Translation: CASSVVPSGREDTQYF.